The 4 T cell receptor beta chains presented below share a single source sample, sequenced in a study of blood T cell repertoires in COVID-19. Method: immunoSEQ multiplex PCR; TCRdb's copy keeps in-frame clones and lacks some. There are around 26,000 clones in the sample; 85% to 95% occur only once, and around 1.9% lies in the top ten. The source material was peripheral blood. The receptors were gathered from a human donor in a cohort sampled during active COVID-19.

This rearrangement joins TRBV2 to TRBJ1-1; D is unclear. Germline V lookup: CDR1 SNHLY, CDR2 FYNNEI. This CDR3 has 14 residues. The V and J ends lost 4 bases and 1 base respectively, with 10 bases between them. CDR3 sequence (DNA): TGTGCCAGCAGTGCCGACGGGGAGAACACTGAAGCTTTCTTT. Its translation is CASSADGENTEAFF. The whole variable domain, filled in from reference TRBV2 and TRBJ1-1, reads EPEVTQTPSHQVTQMGQEVILRCVPISNHLYFYWYRQILGQKVEFLVSFYNNEISEKSEIFDDQFSVERPDGSNFTLKIRSTKLEDSAMYFCASSADGENTEAFFGQGTRLTVV.

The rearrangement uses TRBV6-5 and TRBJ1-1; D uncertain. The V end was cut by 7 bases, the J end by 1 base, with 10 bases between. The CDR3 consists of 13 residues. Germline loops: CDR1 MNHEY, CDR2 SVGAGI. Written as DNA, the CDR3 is TGTGCCAGCAAGGAGGCAGGGAACACTGAAGCTTTCTTT. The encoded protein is CASKEAGNTEAFF.

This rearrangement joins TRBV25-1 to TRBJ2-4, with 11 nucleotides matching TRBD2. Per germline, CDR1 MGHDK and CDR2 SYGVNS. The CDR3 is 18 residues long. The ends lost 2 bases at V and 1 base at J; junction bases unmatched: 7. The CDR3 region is CASSEGTSGSLAKNIQYF. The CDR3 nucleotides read TGTGCCAGCAGTGAAGGGACTAGCGGAAGTCTTGCCAAAAACATTCAGTACTTC.

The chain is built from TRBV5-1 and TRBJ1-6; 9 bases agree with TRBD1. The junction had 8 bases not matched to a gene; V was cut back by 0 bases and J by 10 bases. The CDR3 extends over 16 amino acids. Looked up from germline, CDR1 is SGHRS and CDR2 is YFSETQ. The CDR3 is CASSLAGTGSGSPLHF. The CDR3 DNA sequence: TGCGCCAGCAGCTTGGCCGGGACAGGGTCCGGGTCACCCCTCCACTTT.